This T cell receptor (beta chain) was documented in a study of beta chain features in type 1 diabetes. General study findings and limits: Lower insertion and higher deletion counts appeared at VDJ junctions in type 1 diabetes patients.

There are a few counts of this clone. The antigen is undetermined. CDR1 and CDR2 (germline): LGHNA, YNFKEQ. The CDR3 length is 14 residues. Between the trimmed V and J ends, which lost 4 bases and 7 bases, there was a span of 16 bases. Reverse transcribing all isolated RNA meant expressed TCRB transcripts were sequenced. Repertoires were generated with immunoSEQ multiplex PCR, while TCRdb's copy carries only in-frame clones and drops some. The sample gives under 550,000 clones, around 10% of which show up once; approximately 0.05% is in the top ten. The specimen was naive CD4+ T cells from blood. This rearrangement joins TRBV4-2 to TRBJ2-5, with D tentatively TRBD1 or TRBD2 (5 bases each). This receptor was identified in a young woman in good health. CDR3 nucleotide sequence: TGTGCCAGCAGCCTACGGACTGGGGCCGGGACCCAGTACTTC. Translated: CASSLRTGAGTQYF.